This T cell receptor beta chain was sequenced during a study of naive and memory T cell subsets (dated by TCRdb to the late 2010s). Describing the broader study: Sorted naive and memory T cell subsets from peripheral blood were analyzed in the study using a UMI-based, open-source pipeline for TCR alpha and beta sequencing. The functional CMV T cell responses agreed completely with IgG serology results. RNA was DNase-treated and reverse transcribed with TCR constant-region primers, mostly using SuperScript III. On the study overall, not on this receptor specifically: Clonotypes were defined as single alpha or beta chain sequences, not paired alpha/beta receptors. Following error correction, more than 95% of naive TCR sequences occurred only once, which made naive abundance distributions much steeper than those of memory subsets. No ground truth was available to validate the repertoire findings for the naive and memory subsets. In both CD4 and CD8 cells, a rise in Gini index and a fall in Shannon and inverse Simpson diversity were observed from naive through CM, EM and EMRA. RNA-based TCR counts may be influenced by expression changes linked to T cell activation and differentiation. The abundance of TCRs followed a power law with an exponent that differed between naive and memory subsets yet stayed consistent across the three individuals. A few larger clonotypes were found in naive repertoires, especially CD8, and these larger clonotypes were possibly memory cells re-expressing CD45RA.

This clonotype was picked up a small number of times. The antigen it recognizes is unknown. No qualities accompany the bases; no much larger clone lies one base away. The library was produced with UMI-ligation and nested PCR. The beta constant-region primer was an equimolar mix of two oligonucleotides covering both TRBC1 and TRBC2. Four rounds of PCR were used to amplify ligated cDNA, with nested alpha and beta constant-region primers being used together with the SP2 primer. A single-stranded oligonucleotide containing the SP2 primer and a 12-nucleotide UMI was joined to the 3' end of the cDNA by T4 RNA ligase 1. Incubation of the ligation reaction lasted about 18-24 hours at 16 degrees C. To avoid over-amplification, PCR2 was usually performed as a SYBR Green qPCR and halted once a predetermined threshold was reached. Apart from the first purification, every purification step used Agencourt AMPure XP magnetic beads. Libraries were quantified by Qubit and checked on a TapeStation, with a main peak expected near 650 bp. Sequencing of the pooled libraries was done on an Illumina MiSeq using v2 2x251 paired-end kits, which typically yielded about 0.85-2 million reads per sample. Each sample was pooled at around 4.2 nM, and about 5-8% PhiX was included to help cluster recognition. The original methods were these. Decombinator assigned V and J genes to Demultiplexor-processed FASTQ reads by tag matching, allowing a single base-pair mismatch. By using UMIs, Collapsinator corrected both sequencing errors and the frequency errors caused by PCR heterogeneity. TCRs were translated and CDR3s were extracted from the conserved cysteine to the FGXG phenylalanine by CDR3Translator, with non-productive sequences being flagged. Gini, Shannon entropy and inverse Simpson indices were calculated on repertoires that had been subsampled to equal numbers of UMI-defined TCRs. Clonotype abundance distributions were fitted to a power law by maximum likelihood within the linear range. Similar UMI counts, unique TCR numbers and clonal distributions were obtained with the pipeline and with MIGEC on one naive CD8 sample. One analysis removed from the naive repertoire any naive TCRs that were also present in any memory subset from the same donor. A set of roughly 7,000 CMV-associated CDR3 sequences, compiled from VDJdb and a published dataset, was used to search the repertoires. TCRdb reworked the public reads: Q25 trimming with fastp, MiXCR clone assembly, productive beta chains retained. Rows matching on CDR3 protein sequence are summarized as one entry with the most common DNA and genes. These V and J calls derive from TCRdb rather than the authors' analysis. Across this sample there are tens of thousands of distinct CDR3 sequences, with about 11% seen only once. More than 0.11% of the sample is held by the ten biggest clonotypes.

From the second PCR step on, the TCR alpha and beta chain libraries were amplified in separate reactions. To determine each donor's CMV status, fresh PBMCs were stimulated overnight with CMV viral lysate, and IFNgamma production from CD4+ T cells was then assessed. Using Miltenyi beads, CD4 T cells were first positively selected, and CD8 T cells were then positively selected from the CD4-negative fraction. After staining for CD3, CD4, CD8, CD45RA, CD27 and a live/dead dye, cells were sorted on a BD Aria II into four subsets based on CD45RA and CD27. Blood came from three healthy volunteers, each fractionated into CD4 and CD8 T cells and then into four differentiation subsets. Roughly 120 ml of peripheral blood was collected from each donor, and PBMC were isolated from the blood using Ficoll-Paque PLUS density-gradient centrifugation. After sorting, cells were lysed in RLT buffer, RNA was extracted using a Qiagen RNeasy kit, and the extracted RNA was stored at -80 degrees C.

V and J are truncated by 3 bases and 3 bases respectively, leaving an intervening sequence of 10 bases. CDR1 and CDR2, looked up from the germline V gene (reference sequence), are SGHNT and YYREEE. The CDR3 covers 13 residues, taking in both the cysteine and the phenylalanine. CDR3 DNA only is kept here, 39 bases in frame from base 1. This clonotype was sampled from a human donor in good health. The chain joins TRBV5-4 to TRBJ2-7; the D segment could be TRBD2, given 6 matching bases. What was sequenced was naive CD4+ T cells from blood. The cell subset or site tag for this specimen amounts to: naive T cells, CD45RA high CD27+. The nucleotide sequence reads as follows: TGTGCCAGCAGCTACCCGGGAGTCTACGAGCAGTACTTC. It translates to CASSYPGVYEQYF.